This T cell receptor (beta chain) stems from a study of shared clonotypes between healthy human individuals. Study summary: Researchers assigned three CD4 naive, three CD4 memory, two CD8 naive and one CD8 memory plate to each donor. General study results and limits: Donor scarcity curtailed the genetic and exposure-history diversity represented herein. Lower generation probabilities were found for non-shared clonotypes than for those shared by all four donors.

In regard to this clone: Its target is unknown.

This table comes from immunoSEQ multiplex PCR, and its TCRdb copy is limited to in-frame clones, with some not included. The sample records about 2.1 million clones, over 85% being singletons. This CDR3 region has 16 residues. J lost 6 bases, V lost 1 base, and 11 bases had no gene match. CDR1 is PRHDT and CDR2 is FYEKMQ in the germline V gene (reference sequence). Naive CD8 isolation took CD45RO-negative cells positively selected for CCR7 and excluded terminally differentiated effector memory CD45RA+ cells. Study donors comprised healthy, HIV-negative adults devoid of recent acute infection or vaccination.

The rearrangement joins TRBV13 to TRBJ2-7; 8 positions agree with TRBD1. The clonotype originates from a young man in good health. Some clones in this sample may be carry-over from other donors' samples. The sequencing sample was made of naive CD8+ T cells from PBMCs. The CDR3 DNA reads as TGTGCCAGCAGCTTAGCTTCTTTGGGGCAGGGGGCCGAGCAGTACTTC. It translates to CASSLASLGQGAEQYF.